This T cell receptor beta chain was found in a study of cytomegalovirus exposure and HLA in healthy donors. The PCR made use of 60 Vbeta and 13 Jbeta primers. The table came from immunoSEQ multiplex PCR; TCRdb's copy has only in-frame clones and leaves some out. There are 100,000 to 150,000 clones in the sample; 65% to 85% occur only once, and about 1.7% lies in the top ten. Overall study findings and caveats: When analyzed later, the rates of TCR association showed variation by HLA locus, with DRB1 the most and HLA-C the fewest. Later analysis suggested links between common viral pathogens and several top significant clusters.

Germline-derived CDR1 and CDR2 are ENHRY and SYGVKD. V shed 2 bases and J 2 bases; nucleotides not matched to a gene: 5. The CDR3 sequence is 16 residues long. A word on this clone: Antigen unknown.

Sequenced sample: PBMCs. V usage is TRBV10-3 and J usage is TRBJ2-2; TRBD1 aligns across 7 bases. This clonotype was obtained from a woman aged 40 to 50 in good health and CMV-seronegative. The CDR3 coding sequence is TGTGCCATCAGTGAGAACAGGGGTTCCAACACCGGGGAGCTGTTTTTT. It codes for CAISENRGSNTGELFF.